The sequence of this TCR beta chain was determined in a study of blood T cell repertoires in COVID-19. Overall study: Material from acute and convalescent COVID-19 was sourced from the United States, Italy and Spain. Nucleic acid was either cDNA or gDNA, and it came from T cells, B-cell-depleted T cells, or PBMCs.

Method: immunoSEQ multiplex PCR; TCRdb's copy keeps in-frame clones and lacks some. Here the sample spans 300,000 to 350,000 clones, approximately 90% being singletons. Between the trimmed V and J ends, which lost 7 bases and 0 bases, there was a span of 12 bases. Germline CDR1 and CDR2: MNHEY and SVGAGI. The CDR3 is 15 residues long. Enrolled through a virtual design, the participants were between 18 and 89 years of age and came from some 26 US areas. A COVID-19 case had been met by exposed participants during the 2 weeks before study entry. Material for sequencing was PBMCs or T cells enriched from blood (not recorded which). This chain links TRBV6-5 with TRBJ1-4; unclear D gene. This receptor was taken from a woman under 40 who had been exposed to COVID-19. The CDR3 nucleotides are TGTGCCAGCACTCTGCGGCTTACAACTAATGAAAAACTGTTTTTT. Translating gives CASTLRLTTNEKLFF.